These T cell receptor beta chains were read from a single sample in a study of early T cells in non-severe SARS-CoV-2 infection. TCRdb ran MiXCR on the 5' RACE reads and lists one entry per CDR3 protein. The sample carries about 69,000 distinct CDR3 sequences, 3.5% to 6% recorded once. Sequencing was performed on whole blood, taken at baseline. The receptors stem from an adult who was a healthcare worker with PCR-confirmed SARS-CoV-2 infection or an uninfected control (not recorded which). The donor label of this sample is uncertain. The CDR3 runs from the conserved cysteine through the conserved F or W. Each record gives: J gene, D gene, V gene, CDR3 protein. The D gene is left open where the match is weak.

TRBJ1-4	NA	TRBV20-1	CSARAPSGIGEKLFF
TRBJ2-1	TRBD2	TRBV12-3/TRBV12-4	CASAPGAGGPYEQFF
TRBJ2-7	NA	TRBV21-1	CASSNRGTASYEQYF
TRBJ2-7	NA	TRBV19	CASSMTGTFHEQYF
TRBJ2-3	NA	TRBV28	CASLGGPSSDTQYF
TRBJ1-2	TRBD1	TRBV29-1	CSVESRDRGDGYTF
TRBJ2-3	TRBD2	TRBV7-7	CASSSRGGSTDTQYF
TRBJ2-1	TRBD2	TRBV5-1	CASSGGLAAYNEQFF
TRBJ2-2	TRBD1	TRBV15	CATSTTGLNTGELFF
TRBJ2-7	NA	TRBV21-1	CASSKAFRWVRGAQDEQYF
TRBJ2-7	TRBD2	TRBV20-1	CSGRGGAGEEQYF
TRBJ1-1	NA	TRBV30	CAWSLRPKLGAEAFF
TRBJ1-5	NA	TRBV23-1	CASSQSYSNQPQHF
TRBJ2-7	NA	TRBV20-1	CSARDPFRHEQYF
TRBJ2-1	NA	TRBV20-1	CSTGVRGAYNEQFF
TRBJ1-1	NA	TRBV27	CASSLSVGAEAFF
TRBJ1-5	NA	TRBV12-3/TRBV12-4	CASSPVVRVEAQHF
TRBJ2-7	NA	TRBV6-2/TRBV6-3	CASSYGGQTYSYEQYF
TRBJ1-6	NA	TRBV20-1	CSAETRPPLHF
TRBJ2-1	NA	TRBV20-1	CSARDLQVYNEQFF
TRBJ1-6	NA	TRBV21-1	CASPRRRDSSYNSPLHF
TRBJ2-7	NA	TRBV3-1	CASSQGLMEYEQYF
TRBJ2-1	TRBD2	TRBV2	CASTRTRDEQFF
TRBJ2-1	TRBD2	TRBV25-1	CASTQSGTSGDNEQFF
TRBJ2-1	NA	TRBV6-2/TRBV6-3	CASRGRLREQFF
TRBJ2-7	NA	TRBV11-2	CASSLVGQSSHEQYF
TRBJ2-5	NA	TRBV7-7	CASSRLGGQETQYF
TRBJ2-2	TRBD1	TRBV5-6	CASSFTGTGSTGELFF
TRBJ2-3	TRBD2	TRBV28	CASSKASGGPSTDTQYF
TRBJ2-2	NA	TRBV12-3/TRBV12-4	CASSLWGNTGELFF
TRBJ2-5	TRBD2	TRBV5-1	CASSLRGLAGFQETQYF
TRBJ2-3	TRBD2	TRBV11-2	CASSLEGIAGHTDTQYF
TRBJ1-5	NA	TRBV7-6	CASSARNNQPQHF
TRBJ2-7	NA	TRBV21-1	CASSRGQGHEQYF
TRBJ2-5	TRBD2	TRBV20-1	CSAPLTGTSGAPLQETQYF
TRBJ1-4	NA	TRBV20-1	CSARVSDGRAKNEKLFF
TRBJ2-7	NA	TRBV5-6	CASSSLIGKSYEQYF
TRBJ2-5	NA	TRBV12-3/TRBV12-4	CASTISGAGREETQYF
TRBJ2-2	TRBD2	TRBV7-2	CASSLVWSGGYTGELFF
TRBJ2-2	NA	TRBV6-5	CASRAGQTNTGELFF
TRBJ1-6	NA	TRBV9	CASSTQGSAYNSPLHF
TRBJ2-5	TRBD1	TRBV30	CAWSADRGQETQYF
TRBJ1-4	TRBD1	TRBV5-6	CASSGGDSATNEKLFF
TRBJ2-7	TRBD1	TRBV10-2	CASSEGQGLSYEQYF
TRBJ2-4	NA	TRBV5-1	CASSSRESATKNIQYF
TRBJ2-2	TRBD1	TRBV4-3	CASSPNRGLTGELFF
TRBJ2-6	NA	TRBV29-1	CSVVEGIPSGANVLTF
TRBJ2-3	NA	TRBV12-3/TRBV12-4	CASSPHGGKGDTQYF
TRBJ1-1	NA	TRBV9	CASSADRQNTEAFF
TRBJ2-1	NA	TRBV30	CAWRHNEQFF
TRBJ1-1	NA	TRBV11-2	CASSLRLPRAFF